The entry below gives a single T cell receptor (beta chain) sequence along with its context. What it recognizes is unknown. Documented treatment: approximately 10-day PBMC culture with coronavirus spike peptide pools or control peptides (ViraFEST assay). This record comes from a study of vaccination and CD4 T cells after COVID-19. This CDR3 is 14 amino acids long. Looked up from germline, CDR1 is DFQATT and CDR2 is SNEGSKA (reference sequence). V was trimmed by 1 base and J by 2 bases, leaving 11 bases between them. Whole-study findings and limits: Convalescent patients' clones that were vaccine-specific were spike mono-reactive in 304 of 307 cases.

Cultured CD4+ T-cell DNA underwent Oncomine TCR Beta short-read sequencing. TCRdb independently ran MiXCR on the PCR reads; one entry per CDR3 protein. The table includes 20,000 to 25,000 distinct CDR3 sequences, around 43% detected once. Sequenced material: CD4+ T cells from blood, cultured in vitro, taken before SARS-CoV-2 vaccination. J is TRBJ1-2 and V is TRBV20-1, with TRBD1 as a possible D gene (5 bases). The receptor was derived from a human donor who received a COVID-19 vaccine. The CDR3, as DNA: TGCAGTGCTAGAGCGACGACAGAGAACTATGGCTACACCTTC. This codes for CSARATTENYGYTF.